Presented here are 13 T cell receptor beta chains from one specimen sequenced in a study of CD8 T cells in ankylosing spondylitis. TCRdb reprocessed the 5' RACE reads with MiXCR, giving one entry per CDR3 protein. This sample has about 130,000 distinct CDR3 sequences, with about a tenth found just once. Sequenced: blood, either unsorted or a sorted T cell fraction (not recorded which). All receptors come from a male donor with ankylosing spondylitis or in good health (not recorded which).

V gene TRBV19 combines with J gene TRBJ2-4, with D possibly TRBD2 on 7 matching bases. Between the trimmed V and J ends, which lost 4 bases and 10 bases, there was a span of 20 bases. The CDR3 length is 15 residues. The germline V gene encodes CDR1 LNHDA and CDR2 SQIVND (reference sequence). CDR3 loop: CASSTALGGGGIQYF. The CDR3 DNA reads as TGTGCCAGTAGTACAGCTTTGGGGGGAGGGGGTATTCAGTACTTC.

Ten or more counts support this clonotype. The V gene is TRBV29-1, the J gene TRBJ2-7; maybe TRBD1 (6 bases). The CDR3 sequence is 12 residues long. Germline V gives CDR1 SQVTM, CDR2 ANQGSEA. Trimming removed 7 bases from V and 3 bases from J, with 13 bases in between. The CDR3 bases are TGCAGCGGCGTAACAGGGTTCTACGAGCAGTACTTC. It is translated as CSGVTGFYEQYF.

This clonotype was picked up many times. The rearrangement links TRBV29-1 to TRBJ1-1; 7 bases agree with TRBD1. This CDR3 contains 14 residues. The germline CDR1 and CDR2 sequences are SQVTM and ANQGSEA. Germline trimming cut 4 bases from V and 0 bases from J; bases unmatched to any gene: 5. The chain's CDR3 is CSVVEGALNTEAFF. In DNA form, the CDR3 reads TGCAGCGTTGTTGAGGGGGCTTTGAACACTGAAGCTTTCTTT.

This clonotype has ten or more counts. The V call is TRBV6-1, the J call TRBJ2-2, with 9 bases identical to TRBD2. Germline CDR1 reads MNHNS; CDR2 reads SASEGT. The V and J ends lost 5 bases and 1 base, in that order; junction bases with no gene match: 2. The CDR3 covers 15 residues. The CDR3 bases are TGTGCCAGCAGTCCAGCGGGAGGGAACACCGGGGAGCTGTTTTTT. This gives the protein CASSPAGGNTGELFF.

The chain is built from TRBV7-9 and TRBJ2-5, with D possibly being TRBD1 (6 bases). Trimming took off 5 bases at V and 2 bases at J, with 18 bases between the two ends. Germline CDR1 SEHNR, CDR2 FQNEAQ (reference sequence). CDR3 length: 16 amino acids. CDR3 nucleotide sequence: TGTGCCAGCAGCCAAAGCCTGCGGACAGAACAAGAGACCCAGTACTTC. Translation gives CASSQSLRTEQETQYF.

This clonotype appeared many times. The DNA of the CDR3 is TGCAGCGTTTCCAAAGGGGTCGGACACAATGAAAAACTGTTTTTT. This sequence encodes CSVSKGVGHNEKLFF. The V call is TRBV29-1, the J call TRBJ1-4; a possible D gene is TRBD1 (5 bases). Germline CDR1 is SQVTM and CDR2 is ANQGSEA. V lost 5 bases and J 5 bases, leaving 18 bases between the germline ends. CDR3 length equals 15 residues.

DNA of the CDR3: TGCGCCAGCAGCTTGGCGGGTTCCGGGGGCGCGGATGAGCAGTTCTTC. This gives the protein CASSLAGSGGADEQFF. J is TRBJ2-1 and V is TRBV5-1; either TRBD1 or TRBD2 may supply D (6 bases each). The CDR3 length is 16 residues. Looked up from germline, CDR1 is SGHRS and CDR2 is YFSETQ. Trimming stripped 0 bases from V and 8 bases from J, with 18 bases between. Using reference TRBV5-1 and TRBJ2-1 for the parts outside the CDR3, the full variable domain is KAGVTQTPRYLIKTRGQQVTLSCSPISGHRSVSWYQQTPGQGLQFLFEYFSETQRNKGNFPGRFSGRQFSNSRSEMNVSTLELGDSALYLCASSLAGSGGADEQFFGPGTRLTVL.

The chain links TRBV27 to TRBJ2-5; 8 bases are shared with TRBD2. Germline V gives CDR1 MNHEY, CDR2 SMNVEV (reference sequence). Trimming removed 6 bases from V and 4 bases from J; junction bases left unmatched: 13. This CDR3 spans 16 amino acids. In DNA form, the CDR3 reads TGTGCCAGCAGGCGTGGTAGCGGGAAAGGGGCAGAGACCCAGTACTTC. Its translation: CASRRGSGKGAETQYF.

The V call is TRBV7-9, the J call TRBJ2-3; perhaps TRBD2 as D (5 bases). Germline lookup yields CDR1 SEHNR and CDR2 FQNEAQ (reference sequence). V lost 5 bases to trimming and J lost 2 bases, with 14 bases between them. The CDR3 contains 15 residues. CDR3: CASSTLADFTDTQYF. For the CDR3, the DNA is TGTGCCAGCAGCACCCTAGCCGATTTCACAGATACGCAGTATTTT.

This clonotype was observed a few times. The V call is TRBV20-1, the J call TRBJ2-5, with D possibly being TRBD1 or TRBD2 (5 bases each). Germline V gene sequence: CDR1 DFQATT, CDR2 SNEGSKA (reference sequence). Deletions cut 3 bases from V and 2 bases from J, with 16 bases between. This CDR3 has 15 residues. The CDR3 DNA sequence: TGCAGTGCTAGGAGAGGGGCGGGCCTTCAAGAGACCCAGTACTTC. Translation: CSARRGAGLQETQYF.

Ten or more counts support this clonotype. The chain joins TRBV29-1 to TRBJ2-3; D gene ambiguous. This CDR3 is built from 14 residues. Germline V lookup: CDR1 SQVTM, CDR2 ANQGSEA. Between the trimmed V and J ends, which lost 8 bases and 2 bases, there was a span of 17 bases. The chain's CDR3 is CSSRRTRDTDTQYF. CDR3 DNA: TGCAGCTCCCGCAGGACCCGAGACACAGATACGCAGTATTTT.

This chain links TRBV18 with TRBJ2-1, with 8 positions matching TRBD2. Trimming cost V 4 bases and J 5 bases; bases outside gene matches: 4. The germline V gene encodes CDR1 KGHSH and CDR2 LQKENI. This CDR3 has 14 residues. Here the CDR3 DNA reads TGTGCCAGCTCACAGAGCGGGAGTCACAATGAGCAGTTCTTC. Translated, it gives CASSQSGSHNEQFF.

This clonotype was observed at least ten times. This chain joins TRBV7-2 and TRBJ2-2; D is uncertain. Trimming stripped 2 bases from V and 1 base from J, with 8 bases between. The V gene's germline CDR1 is SGHTA and CDR2 FQGNSA. The CDR3 extends over 15 amino acids. The CDR3 DNA reads as TGTGCCAGCAGCTTACGGCATGGGAACACCGGGGAGCTGTTTTTT. Translated: CASSLRHGNTGELFF.